The clone carrying this T cell receptor beta chain was recorded at least ten times. Its target is not known. For TCR beta, libraries came from iRepertoire HTBI primers and Arm-PCR of CDR3 regions. From the multiplex PCR reads, TCRdb called clonotypes with MiXCR, one entry per CDR3 protein. The sample has a few hundred thousand distinct CDR3 sequences; 16% are singletons. Per the germline V gene, CDR1 is KGHSH and CDR2 is LQKENI. The CDR3 spans 14 residues. Trimming stripped 4 bases from V and 5 bases from J, with 15 bases between. As for time point: newly diagnosed GD, antithyroid drugs for less than 3 months. Construction of the TCR library relied on RNA isolated from PBMCs. This entry is derived from a study of regulatory T cells in long-lasting Graves disease. Study-level information: Duration of antithyroid drug therapy among newly diagnosed Graves' patients was under 3 months.

The study, taken as a whole, reports: Sharing of public clonotypes was greater in persistent patients (over 2,500) than in new patients (fewer than 1,000). Persistent Graves' disease cases displayed lower TCR diversity than newly diagnosed ones.

These records were also assigned to another study, of T cells in Graves' hyperthyroidism and ophthalmopathy. According to that study: Most thyroid clonotypes expanded above 0.001 were also detected in blood.

The V gene is TRBV18, the J gene TRBJ2-7; D is possibly TRBD1 (6 bases). This specimen was peripheral blood mononuclear cells (PBMCs), taken at new diagnosis, from a patient treated with antithyroid drugs. The sequence was obtained from a man aged 35-49 years with Graves disease. Here the CDR3 DNA reads TGTGCCAGCTCACTAACAACAGGGCACCACGAGCAGTACTTC. Protein: CASSLTTGHHEQYF.